This T cell receptor beta chain comes out of a study of early stage breast cancer tumors. At the level of the study: Among some 12 ER+/PR+/HER2- tumors, eight were ductal, four lobular.

Here immunoSEQ multiplex PCR was the method, and the copy in TCRdb shows in-frame clones only, minus some. The sample records thousands of clones, around 64% being singletons. As for this clone: Its cognate antigen is unknown.

Study-wide results and limits: In about 90% of the 16 patients, blood comparison separated tumor from normal breast.

Germline V gene data show CDR1 as SGHDN and CDR2 as FVKESK. Trimming left V 0 bases short and J 7 bases short, with 0 bases between. CDR3 length: 10 amino acids. This sequence joins TRBV14 and TRBJ2-5; D call uncertain. The source material was breast tumor tissue. The sequence was obtained from a person aged 45-60 years with breast cancer. CDR3 nucleotide sequence: TGTGCCAGCAGCCAAGAGACCCAGTACTTC. It specifies CASSQETQYF.